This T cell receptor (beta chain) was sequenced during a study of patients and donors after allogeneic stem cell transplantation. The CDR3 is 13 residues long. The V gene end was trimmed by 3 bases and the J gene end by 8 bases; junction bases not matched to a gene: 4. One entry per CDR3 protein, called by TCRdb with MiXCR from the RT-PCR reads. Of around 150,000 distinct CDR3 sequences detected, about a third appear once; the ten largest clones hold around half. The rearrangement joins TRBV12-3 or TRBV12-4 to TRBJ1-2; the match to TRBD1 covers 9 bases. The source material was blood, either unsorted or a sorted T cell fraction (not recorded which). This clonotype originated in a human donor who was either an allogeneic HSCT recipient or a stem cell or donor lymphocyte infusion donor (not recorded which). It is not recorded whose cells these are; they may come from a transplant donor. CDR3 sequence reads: CASSFPDRGGYTF. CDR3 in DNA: TGTGCCAGCAGTTTCCCGGACAGGGGAGGCTACACCTTC.